The T cell receptor beta chain under discussion was sequenced for a study of shared clonotypes between healthy human individuals. In the sorted-subset replicate PCRs, around 0.2 ug DNA, 25,000 to 35,000 T cell genomes, was used. Only in-frame clones appear in the TCRdb table, and some are missing; sequencing was by immunoSEQ multiplex PCR. Among approximately 350,000 clones listed, 74% were seen once. V shed 2 bases and J shed 10 bases, with 10 bases lying between them. In germline, CDR1 is SQVTM, CDR2 ANQGSEA. The length of the CDR3 is 11 residues. Sequenced material: memory CD4+ T cells sorted from blood. As to subset: CD45RA-negative fraction. The chain employs TRBV29-1 and TRBJ2-3; D is ambiguous. The TCR sequence derives from a man younger than 40 in good health. CDR3 amino acids: CSVEPPTPQYF. As DNA, the CDR3 is TGCAGCGTTGAACCACCTACCCCGCAGTATTTT.